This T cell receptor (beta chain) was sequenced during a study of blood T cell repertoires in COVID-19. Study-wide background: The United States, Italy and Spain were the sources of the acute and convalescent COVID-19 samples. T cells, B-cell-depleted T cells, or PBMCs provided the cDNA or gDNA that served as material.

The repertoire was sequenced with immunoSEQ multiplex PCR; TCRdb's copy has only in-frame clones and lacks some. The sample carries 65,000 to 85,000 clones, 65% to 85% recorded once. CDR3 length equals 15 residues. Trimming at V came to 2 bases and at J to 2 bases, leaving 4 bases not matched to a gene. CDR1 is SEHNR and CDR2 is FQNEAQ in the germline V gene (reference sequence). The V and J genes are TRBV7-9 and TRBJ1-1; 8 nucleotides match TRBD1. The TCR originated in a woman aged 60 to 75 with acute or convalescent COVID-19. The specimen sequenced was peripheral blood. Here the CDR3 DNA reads TGTGCCAGCAGCTTAACGACAGGGGAAAACACTGAAGCTTTCTTT. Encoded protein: CASSLTTGENTEAFF.